This T cell receptor beta chain came from a study of shared clonotypes between healthy human individuals. This clone was observed once. Trimming left V 3 bases short and J 6 bases short, with 9 bases between. The germline CDR1 and CDR2 sequences are SGHTA and FQGNSA. The CDR3 loop spans 13 amino acids. Produced via immunoSEQ multiplex PCR; TCRdb's table is partial and in-frame only. Among about 1.1 million clones listed, more than 75% were seen once. The chain couples TRBV7-2 to TRBJ1-5; D is undetermined. The specimen sequenced was memory CD4+ T cells from PBMCs. This sample's subset: CD45RA-negative fraction. This TCR was recovered from a man between 18 and 35 years old in good health. Some clones in this sample may be carry-over from other donors' samples. CDR3 protein: CASSFSSSQPQHF. In DNA, the CDR3 is TGTGCCAGCAGCTTCAGTTCTAGTCAGCCCCAGCATTTT. The entire variable domain, with the rest obtained from reference TRBV7-2 and TRBJ1-5, is as follows: GAGVSQSPSNKVTEKGKDVELRCDPISGHTALYWYRQSLGQGLEFLIYFQGNSAPDKSGLPSDRFSAERTGGSVSTLTIQRTQQEDSAVYLCASSFSSSQPQHFGDGTRLSIL.